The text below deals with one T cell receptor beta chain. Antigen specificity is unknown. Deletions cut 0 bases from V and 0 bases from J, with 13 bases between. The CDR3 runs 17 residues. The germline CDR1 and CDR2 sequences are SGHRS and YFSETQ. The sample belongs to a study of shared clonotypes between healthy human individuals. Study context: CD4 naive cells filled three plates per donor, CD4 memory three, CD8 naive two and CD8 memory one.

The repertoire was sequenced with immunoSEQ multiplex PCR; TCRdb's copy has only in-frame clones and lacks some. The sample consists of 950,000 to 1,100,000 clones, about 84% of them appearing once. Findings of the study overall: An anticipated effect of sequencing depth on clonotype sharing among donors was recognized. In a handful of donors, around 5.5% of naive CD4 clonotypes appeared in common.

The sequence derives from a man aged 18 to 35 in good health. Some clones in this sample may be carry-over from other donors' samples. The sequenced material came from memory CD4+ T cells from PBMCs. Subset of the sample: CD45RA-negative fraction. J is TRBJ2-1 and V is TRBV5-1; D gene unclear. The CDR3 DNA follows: TGCGCCAGCAGCTTGGGAGTTTCGGTACGCTCCTACAATGAGCAGTTCTTC. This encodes CASSLGVSVRSYNEQFF.